Listed below are T cell receptor beta chains from one sample, sequenced in a study of long-term antiretroviral therapy in people with HIV. Only in-frame clones appear in the TCRdb table, and some are missing; sequencing was by immunoSEQ multiplex PCR. The sample lists roughly 28,000 clones; 95% were seen once. The material was unsorted PBMCs, obtained 5.3 years after starting antiretroviral therapy. Source of these receptors: a man in his forties or fifties with HIV. CDR3s include the opening cysteine and the closing phenylalanine or tryptophan. Fields, in order: D gene, clone size, V gene, J gene, CDR3 DNA, CDR3 protein. A D gene is named only where the DNA matches it firmly. Some rows mark clone size as missing; the rest say once, few, many or name a class of expanded clone.

D: .; size: .; V: TRBV6-1; J: TRBJ1-2; DNA: TGTGCCAGCAGCCTCGGAGCTAACTATGGCTACACCTTC; CDR3: CASSLGANYGYTF
D: .; size: .; V: TRBV7-9; J: TRBJ1-2; DNA: TGTGCCAGCAGCTTCCTAGGGGATGGCTATGGCTACACCTTC; CDR3: CASSFLGDGYGYTF
D: .; size: once; V: TRBV9; J: TRBJ1-1; DNA: TGTGCCAGCAGCGTAGGACCGGGATTAGGAGCTTTCTTT; CDR3: CASSVGPGLGAFF
D: .; size: .; V: TRBV12-5; J: TRBJ1-1; DNA: TGTGCTAGTGGTTTGGGACAGATGAACACTGAAGCTTTCTTT; CDR3: CASGLGQMNTEAFF
D: TRBD2; size: .; V: TRBV7-2; J: TRBJ2-7; DNA: TGTGCCAGCAGCTTAGGGTCGGGGGGTTACGAGCAGTACTTC; CDR3: CASSLGSGGYEQYF
D: .; size: .; V: TRBV10-1; J: TRBJ2-3; DNA: TGCGCCAGCGGGCATCCAGATACGCAGTATTTT; CDR3: CASGHPDTQYF
D: .; size: .; V: TRBV5-6; J: TRBJ1-2; DNA: TGTGCCAGCAGCTTGACGGTGGGCGGCTACACCTTC; CDR3: CASSLTVGGYTF
D: .; size: .; V: TRBV6-6; J: TRBJ2-3; DNA: TGTGCCAGCAGTTACGGGCAGGGGAGGACAGATACGCAGTATTTT; CDR3: CASSYGQGRTDTQYF
D: .; size: .; V: TRBV7-3; J: TRBJ2-2; DNA: TGTGCCAGCAGCTTAGCCTACACCGGGGAGCTGTTTTTT; CDR3: CASSLAYTGELFF
D: .; size: once; V: TRBV6-5; J: TRBJ1-5; DNA: TGTGCCAGCAGTTACTCTAGCAATCAGCCCCAGCATTTT; CDR3: CASSYSSNQPQHF
D: TRBD2; size: .; V: TRBV9; J: TRBJ2-3; DNA: TGTGCCAGCAGCGTAGAGCGGGGACTAGCTAGCACAGATACGCAGTATTTT; CDR3: CASSVERGLASTDTQYF
D: .; size: .; V: TRBV5-5; J: TRBJ2-7; DNA: TGTGCCAGCAGCTTGGAAGCAGGGTACTACGAGCAGTACTTC; CDR3: CASSLEAGYYEQYF
D: TRBD1; size: once; V: TRBV10-2; J: TRBJ1-3; DNA: TGCGCCAGCAGTGAGTCAAGGGGGCGAAACACCATATATTTT; CDR3: CASSESRGRNTIYF
D: .; size: .; V: TRBV6-1; J: TRBJ2-7; DNA: TGTGCCAGCAGTGTTACGTCAGGAACCTACGAGCAGTACTTC; CDR3: CASSVTSGTYEQYF
D: .; size: .; V: TRBV5-6; J: TRBJ1-5; DNA: TGTGCCAGCAGCTTGGCACAGGGTAGTCAGCCCCAGCATTTT; CDR3: CASSLAQGSQPQHF
D: .; size: .; V: TRBV7-2; J: TRBJ1-3; DNA: TGTGCCAGCAGCTTATGGCAGGGTGGTGGAAACACCATATATTTT; CDR3: CASSLWQGGGNTIYF
D: TRBD1; size: .; V: TRBV27; J: TRBJ1-2; DNA: TGTGCCAGCAGTCTGGGACAGGGAGATTCCTATGGCTACACCTTC; CDR3: CASSLGQGDSYGYTF
D: TRBD1; size: .; V: TRBV2; J: TRBJ1-5; DNA: TGTGCCAGCAGCGTCACAGGGGAGAGTTATCAGCCCCAGCATTTT; CDR3: CASSVTGESYQPQHF
D: .; size: .; V: TRBV7-2; J: TRBJ2-3; DNA: TGTGCCAGCAGCTTAGGAATAGGGGCAGATACGCAGTATTTT; CDR3: CASSLGIGADTQYF